This T cell receptor (beta chain) was captured in a study of metastatic and nonmetastatic thyroid tumors. Across the whole study: The comparison covered peripheral blood and tumor or nodule tissue in malignant and benign thyroid patients. Study-wide results and limits: A significant increase in TCR beta diversity was reportedly seen in malignant thyroid tumors relative to benign nodules, in blood and tumor.

The CDR3 is made up of 14 amino acids. Germline V gene lookup returns CDR1 ENHRY and CDR2 SYGVKD. V shed 3 bases and J shed 1 base, with 9 bases lying between them. The table lists this clone with a few counts. Its antigen is currently unknown. Given a much more abundant clone one base away, this may be a read error. Treatment of any kind had been given to no patient before thyroid surgery. Original methodology: In papillary thyroid cancer, a distant-metastasis classifier was built using CDR3 differences across clinicopathological groups. TCRdb recomputed clones from the PCR reads via MiXCR. The V and J calls were determined by TCRdb, not by the authors. The profile shows roughly 40,000 clones, less than 20% of them singletons.

Material: tumor tissue. The chain couples TRBV10-3 to TRBJ2-5; D remains unclear. The origin of this receptor is a female donor with papillary thyroid cancer or a benign thyroid nodule (not recorded which). Some clones in this sample may be carry-over from other donors' samples. CDR3 DNA: TGTGCCATCAGTGAAAGTGTACTCCAAGAGACCCAGTACTTC. Translating gives CAISESVLQETQYF.